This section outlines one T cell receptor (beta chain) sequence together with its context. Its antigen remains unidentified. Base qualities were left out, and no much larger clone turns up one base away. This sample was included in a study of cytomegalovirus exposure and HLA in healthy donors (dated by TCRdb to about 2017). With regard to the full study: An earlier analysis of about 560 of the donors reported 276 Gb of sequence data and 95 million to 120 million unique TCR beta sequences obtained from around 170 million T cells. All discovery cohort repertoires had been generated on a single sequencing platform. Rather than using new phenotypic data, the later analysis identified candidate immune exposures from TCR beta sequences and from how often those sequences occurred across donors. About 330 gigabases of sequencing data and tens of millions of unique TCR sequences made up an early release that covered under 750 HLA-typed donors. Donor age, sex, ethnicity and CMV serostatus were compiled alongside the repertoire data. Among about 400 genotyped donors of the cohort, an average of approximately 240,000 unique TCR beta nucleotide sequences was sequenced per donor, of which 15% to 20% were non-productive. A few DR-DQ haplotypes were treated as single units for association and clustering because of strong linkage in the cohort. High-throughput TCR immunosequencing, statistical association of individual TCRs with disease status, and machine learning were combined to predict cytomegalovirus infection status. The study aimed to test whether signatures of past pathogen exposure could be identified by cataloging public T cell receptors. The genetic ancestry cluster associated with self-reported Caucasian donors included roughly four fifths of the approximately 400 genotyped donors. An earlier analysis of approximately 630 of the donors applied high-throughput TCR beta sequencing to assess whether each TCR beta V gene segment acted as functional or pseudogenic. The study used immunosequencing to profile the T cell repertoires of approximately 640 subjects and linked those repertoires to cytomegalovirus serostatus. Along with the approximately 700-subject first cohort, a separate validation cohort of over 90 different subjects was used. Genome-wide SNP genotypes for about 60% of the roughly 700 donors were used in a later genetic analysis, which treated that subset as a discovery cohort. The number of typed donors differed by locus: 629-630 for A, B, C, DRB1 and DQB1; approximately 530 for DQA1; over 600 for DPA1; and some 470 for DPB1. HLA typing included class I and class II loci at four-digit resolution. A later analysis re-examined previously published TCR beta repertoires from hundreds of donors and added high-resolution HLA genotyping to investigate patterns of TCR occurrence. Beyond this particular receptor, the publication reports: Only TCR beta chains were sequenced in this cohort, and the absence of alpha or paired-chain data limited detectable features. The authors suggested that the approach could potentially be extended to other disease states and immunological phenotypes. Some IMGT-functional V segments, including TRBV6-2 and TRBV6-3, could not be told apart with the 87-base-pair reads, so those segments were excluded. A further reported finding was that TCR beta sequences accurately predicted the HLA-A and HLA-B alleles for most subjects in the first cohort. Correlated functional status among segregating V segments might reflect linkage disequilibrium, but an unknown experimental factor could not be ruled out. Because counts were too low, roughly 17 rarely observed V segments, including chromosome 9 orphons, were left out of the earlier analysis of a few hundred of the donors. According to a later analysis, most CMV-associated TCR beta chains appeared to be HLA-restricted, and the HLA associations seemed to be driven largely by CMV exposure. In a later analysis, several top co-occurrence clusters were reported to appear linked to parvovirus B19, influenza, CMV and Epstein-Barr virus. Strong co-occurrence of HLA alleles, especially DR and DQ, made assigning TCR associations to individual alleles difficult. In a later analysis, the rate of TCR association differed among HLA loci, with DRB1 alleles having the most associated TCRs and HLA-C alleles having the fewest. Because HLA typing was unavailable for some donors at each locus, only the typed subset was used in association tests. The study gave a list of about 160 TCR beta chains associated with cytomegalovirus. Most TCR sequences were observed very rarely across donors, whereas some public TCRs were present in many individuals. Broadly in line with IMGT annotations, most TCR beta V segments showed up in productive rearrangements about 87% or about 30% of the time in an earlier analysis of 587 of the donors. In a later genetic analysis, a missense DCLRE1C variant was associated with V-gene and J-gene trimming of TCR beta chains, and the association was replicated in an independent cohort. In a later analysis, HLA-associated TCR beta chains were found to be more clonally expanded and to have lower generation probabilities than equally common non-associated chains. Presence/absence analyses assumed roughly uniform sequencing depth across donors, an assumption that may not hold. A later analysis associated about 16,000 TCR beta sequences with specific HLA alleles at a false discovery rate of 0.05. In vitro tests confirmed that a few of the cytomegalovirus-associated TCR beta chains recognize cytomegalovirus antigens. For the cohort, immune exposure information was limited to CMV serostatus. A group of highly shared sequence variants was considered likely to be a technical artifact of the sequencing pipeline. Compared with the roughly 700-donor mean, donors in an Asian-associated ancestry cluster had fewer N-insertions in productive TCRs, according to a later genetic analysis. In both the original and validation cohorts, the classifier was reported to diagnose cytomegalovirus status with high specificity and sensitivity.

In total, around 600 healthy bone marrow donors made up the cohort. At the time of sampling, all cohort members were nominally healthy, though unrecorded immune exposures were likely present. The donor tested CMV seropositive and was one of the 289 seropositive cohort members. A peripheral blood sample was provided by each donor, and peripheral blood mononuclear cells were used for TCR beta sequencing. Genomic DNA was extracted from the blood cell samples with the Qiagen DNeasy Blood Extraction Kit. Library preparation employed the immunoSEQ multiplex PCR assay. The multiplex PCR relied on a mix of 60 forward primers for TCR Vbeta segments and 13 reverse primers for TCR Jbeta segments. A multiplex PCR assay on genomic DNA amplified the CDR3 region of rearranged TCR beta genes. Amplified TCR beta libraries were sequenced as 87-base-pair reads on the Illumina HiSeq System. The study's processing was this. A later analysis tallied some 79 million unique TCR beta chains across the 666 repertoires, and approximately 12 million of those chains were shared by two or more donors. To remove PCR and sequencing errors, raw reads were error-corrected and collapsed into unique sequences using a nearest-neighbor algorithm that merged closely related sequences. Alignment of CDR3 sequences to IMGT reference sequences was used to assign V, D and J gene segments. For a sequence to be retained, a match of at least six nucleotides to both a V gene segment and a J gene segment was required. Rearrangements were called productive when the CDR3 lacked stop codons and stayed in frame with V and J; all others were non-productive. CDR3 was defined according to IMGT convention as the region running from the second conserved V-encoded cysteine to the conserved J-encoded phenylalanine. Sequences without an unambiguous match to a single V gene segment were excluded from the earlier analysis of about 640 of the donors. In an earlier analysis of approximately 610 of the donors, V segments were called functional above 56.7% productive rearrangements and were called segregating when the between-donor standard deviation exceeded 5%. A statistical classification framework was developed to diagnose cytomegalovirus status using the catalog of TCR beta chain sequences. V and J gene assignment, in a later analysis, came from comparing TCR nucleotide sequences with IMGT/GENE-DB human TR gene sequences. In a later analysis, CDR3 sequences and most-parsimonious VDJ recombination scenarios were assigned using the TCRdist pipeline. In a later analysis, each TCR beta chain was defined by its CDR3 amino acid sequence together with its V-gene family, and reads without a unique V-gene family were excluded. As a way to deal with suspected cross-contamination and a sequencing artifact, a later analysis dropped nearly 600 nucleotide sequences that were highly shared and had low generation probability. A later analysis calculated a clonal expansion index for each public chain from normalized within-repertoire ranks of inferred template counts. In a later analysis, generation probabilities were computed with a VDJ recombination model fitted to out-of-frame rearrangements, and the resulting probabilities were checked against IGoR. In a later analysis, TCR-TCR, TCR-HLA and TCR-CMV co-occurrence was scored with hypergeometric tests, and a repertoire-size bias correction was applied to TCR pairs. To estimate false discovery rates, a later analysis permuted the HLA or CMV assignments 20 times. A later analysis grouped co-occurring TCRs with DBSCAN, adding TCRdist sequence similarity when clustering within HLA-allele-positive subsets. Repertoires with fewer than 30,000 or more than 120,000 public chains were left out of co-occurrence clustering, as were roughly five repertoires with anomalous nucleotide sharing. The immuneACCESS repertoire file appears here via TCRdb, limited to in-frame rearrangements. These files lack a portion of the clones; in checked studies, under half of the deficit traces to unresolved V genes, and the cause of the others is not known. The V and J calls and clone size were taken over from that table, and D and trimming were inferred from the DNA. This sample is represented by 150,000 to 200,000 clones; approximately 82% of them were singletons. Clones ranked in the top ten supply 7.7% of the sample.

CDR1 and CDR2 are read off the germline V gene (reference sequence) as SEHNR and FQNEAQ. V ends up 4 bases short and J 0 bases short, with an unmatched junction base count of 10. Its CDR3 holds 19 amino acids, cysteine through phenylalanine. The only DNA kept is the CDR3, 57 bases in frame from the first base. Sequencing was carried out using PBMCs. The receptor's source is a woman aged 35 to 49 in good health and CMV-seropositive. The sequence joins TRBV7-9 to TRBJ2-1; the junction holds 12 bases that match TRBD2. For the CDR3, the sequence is CASSWGLAGLKSSYNEQFF. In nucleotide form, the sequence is TGTGCCAGCAGCTGGGGACTAGCGGGCCTTAAGAGCTCCTACAATGAGCAGTTCTTC. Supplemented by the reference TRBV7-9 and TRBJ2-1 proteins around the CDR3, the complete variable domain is DTGVSQNPRHKITKRGQNVTFRCDPISEHNRLYWYRQTLGQGPEFLTYFQNEAQLEKSRLLSDRFSAERPKGSFSTLEIQRTEQGDSAMYLCASSWGLAGLKSSYNEQFFGPGTRLTVL.